These T cell receptor beta chains were read from a single sample in a study of blood T cell repertoires in COVID-19. The repertoire was sequenced with immunoSEQ multiplex PCR; TCRdb's copy has only in-frame clones and lacks some. Of tens of thousands of clones listed, roughly 80% are singletons. Source material: peripheral blood. All receptors derive from a man at least 80 years old with COVID-19, enrolled during active disease. Both conserved end residues are part of each CDR3. The D gene is left open where the match is weak. Where a row states a size, it is once, few, many or the class of an expanded clone; other rows omit it.

cdr3_aa	cdr3_nt	d_call	cdr3_length	clone_size	j_call	v_call
CASSQDPGNSNQPQHF	TGCGCCAGCAGCCAAGATCCCGGTAATAGCAATCAGCCCCAGCATTTT	-	16	once	TRBJ1-5	TRBV4-1
CATLGGSNGYTF	TGTGCCACCCTCGGGGGGAGTAATGGCTACACCTTC	-	12	-	TRBJ1-2	TRBV7-9
CASSGTTVVSEAFF	TGCGCCAGCAGCGGGACTACCGTGGTCTCTGAAGCTTTCTTT	-	14	once	TRBJ1-1	TRBV5-1
CSATDPVRYDTEAFF	TGCAGTGCTACTGATCCGGTGAGGTATGACACTGAAGCTTTCTTT	-	15	-	TRBJ1-1	TRBV20-1
CAWRSGVSNEKLFF	TGTGCCTGGAGATCGGGGGTCTCTAATGAAAAACTGTTTTTT	-	14	-	TRBJ1-4	TRBV30
CASSQSGASTDTQYF	TGCGCCAGCAGCCAAAGCGGGGCTAGCACAGATACGCAGTATTTT	TRBD2	15	once	TRBJ2-3	TRBV4-1
CASSEIQGSNEQFF	TGTGCCAGCAGTGAAATCCAGGGAAGCAATGAGCAGTTCTTC	-	14	-	TRBJ2-1	TRBV2
CAWSVRIGSGETQYF	TGTGCCTGGAGTGTAAGGATCGGATCGGGGGAGACCCAGTACTTC	-	15	-	TRBJ2-5	TRBV30
CASSKTSASNYEQYF	TGTGCCAGCAGCAAAACTAGCGCCTCCAACTACGAGCAGTACTTC	TRBD2	15	-	TRBJ2-7	TRBV7-2
CASRSAGQNEKLFF	TGTGCCAGCAGGTCCGCCGGACAAAATGAAAAACTGTTTTTT	-	14	-	TRBJ1-4	TRBV28
CAWSVRTGGGEQFF	TGTGCCTGGAGTGTACGGACAGGGGGCGGTGAGCAGTTCTTC	TRBD1	14	-	TRBJ2-1	TRBV30
CASSFGSPWNTEAFF	TGCGCCAGCAGCTTCGGGTCGCCCTGGAACACTGAAGCTTTCTTT	-	15	once	TRBJ1-1	TRBV5-1
CASSRTGVQPQHF	TGTGCCAGCAGCAGAACAGGGGTACAGCCCCAGCATTTT	TRBD1	13	-	TRBJ1-5	TRBV5-6
CASSTRLAGVSYEQYF	TGCGCCAGCAGTACCCGTCTAGCGGGGGTCTCCTACGAGCAGTACTTC	TRBD2	16	-	TRBJ2-7	TRBV10-2
CASSLAGVLTDTQYF	TGCGCCAGCAGCTTAGCGGGGGTGCTCACAGATACGCAGTATTTT	TRBD2	15	-	TRBJ2-3	TRBV5-1
CASSLEAGLNTGELFF	TGTGCCAGCAGCTTAGAAGCAGGATTAAACACCGGGGAGCTGTTTTTT	-	16	-	TRBJ2-2	TRBV7-3
CASSYSVDHAGSEAFF	TGTGCCAGCAGTTACTCAGTAGATCATGCTGGTTCTGAAGCTTTCTTT	-	16	-	TRBJ1-1	TRBV6-2/TRBV6-3
CASSLAGGSRAYNEQFF	TGCGCCAGCAGCTTGGCGGGCGGGAGTCGGGCCTACAATGAGCAGTTCTTC	TRBD2	17	-	TRBJ2-1	TRBV5-1
CASSLASIPAETQYF	TGTGCCAGCAGCTTAGCTTCCATACCAGCGGAGACCCAGTACTTC	-	15	-	TRBJ2-5	TRBV7-6
CASSPRTGERSPLHF	TGTGCCAGCAGCCCCCGGACAGGGGAAAGGTCACCCCTCCACTTT	TRBD1	15	-	TRBJ1-6	TRBV9
CASSRRDKDTQYF	TGTGCCAGCAGCAGGCGGGATAAAGATACGCAGTATTTT	-	13	once	TRBJ2-3	TRBV12-3/TRBV12-4
CASSLGLMGQGSSPLHF	TGTGCCAGCAGCTTAGGCCTTATGGGGCAGGGGAGCTCACCCCTCCACTTT	-	17	-	TRBJ1-6	TRBV13
CASSSGQGQFF	TGTGCCAGCAGTAGCGGACAGGGCCAGTTCTTC	TRBD1	11	-	TRBJ2-1	TRBV6-5